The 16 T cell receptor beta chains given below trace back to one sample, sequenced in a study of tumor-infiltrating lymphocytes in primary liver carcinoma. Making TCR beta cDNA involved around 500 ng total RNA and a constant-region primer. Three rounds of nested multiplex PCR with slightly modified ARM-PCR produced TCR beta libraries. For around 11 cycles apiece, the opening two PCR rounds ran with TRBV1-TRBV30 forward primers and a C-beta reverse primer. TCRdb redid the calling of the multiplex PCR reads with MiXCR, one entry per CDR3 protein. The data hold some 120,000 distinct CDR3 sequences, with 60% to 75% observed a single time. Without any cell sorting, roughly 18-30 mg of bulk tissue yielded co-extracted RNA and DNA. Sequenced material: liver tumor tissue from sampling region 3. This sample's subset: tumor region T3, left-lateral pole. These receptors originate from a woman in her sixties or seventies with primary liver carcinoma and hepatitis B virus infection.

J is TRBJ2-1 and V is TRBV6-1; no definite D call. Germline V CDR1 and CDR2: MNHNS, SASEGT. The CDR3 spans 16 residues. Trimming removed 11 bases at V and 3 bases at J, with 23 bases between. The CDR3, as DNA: TGTGCCGGCATTCATGTGCTGAGGCGAGACTACAATGAGCAGTTCTTC. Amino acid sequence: CAGIHVLRRDYNEQFF.

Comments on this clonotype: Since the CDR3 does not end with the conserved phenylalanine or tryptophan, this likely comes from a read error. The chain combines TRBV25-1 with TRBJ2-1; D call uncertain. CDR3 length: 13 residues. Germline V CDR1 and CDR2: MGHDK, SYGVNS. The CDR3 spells CASSEREYTEQFL. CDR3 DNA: TGTGCCAGCAGTGAGCGTGAGTACACTGAGCAGTTCTTA.

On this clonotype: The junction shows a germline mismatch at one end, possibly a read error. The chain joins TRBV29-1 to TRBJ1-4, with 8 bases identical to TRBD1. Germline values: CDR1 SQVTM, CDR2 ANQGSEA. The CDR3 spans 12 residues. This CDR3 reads CSASGGDEKLFF. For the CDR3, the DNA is TGCAGCGCCTCAGGGGGCGATGAAAAACTGTTTTTC. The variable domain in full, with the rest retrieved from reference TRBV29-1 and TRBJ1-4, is SAVISQKPSRDICQRGTSLTIQCQVDSQVTMMFWYRQQPGQSLTLIATANQGSEATYESGFVIDKFPISRPNLTFSTLTVSNMSPEDSSIYLCSASGGDEKLFFGSGTQLSVL.

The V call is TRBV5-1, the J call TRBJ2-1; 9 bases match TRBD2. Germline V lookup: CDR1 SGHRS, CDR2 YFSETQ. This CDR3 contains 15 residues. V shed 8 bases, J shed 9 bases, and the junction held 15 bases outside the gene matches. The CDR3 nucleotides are TGCGCCAGTAGCAGTTTAGCGGGAGCCCGCATTGAGCAGTTCTTC. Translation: CASSSLAGARIEQFF.

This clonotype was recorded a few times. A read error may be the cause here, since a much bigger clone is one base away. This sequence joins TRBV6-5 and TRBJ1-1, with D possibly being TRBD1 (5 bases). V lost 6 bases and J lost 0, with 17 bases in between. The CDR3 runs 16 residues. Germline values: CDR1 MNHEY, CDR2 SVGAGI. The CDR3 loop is CASRALDSGMNTEAFF. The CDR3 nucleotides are TGTGCCAGCAGGGCCCTAGACAGCGGCATGAACACTGAAGCTTTCTTT.

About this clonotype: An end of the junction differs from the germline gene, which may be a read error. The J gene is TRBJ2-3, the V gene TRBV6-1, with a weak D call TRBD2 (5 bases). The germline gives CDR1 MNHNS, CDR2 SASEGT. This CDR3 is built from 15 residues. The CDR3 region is CASREERGSTDTQYF. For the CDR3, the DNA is TGTGCCAGCCGTGAAGAGCGCGGGAGCACAGATACGCAGTATTTT.

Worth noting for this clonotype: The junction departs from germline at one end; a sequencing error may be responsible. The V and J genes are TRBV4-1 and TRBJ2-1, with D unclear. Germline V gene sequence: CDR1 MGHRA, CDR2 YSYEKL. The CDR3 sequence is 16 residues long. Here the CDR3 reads CSSSQERVVIGNEQFF. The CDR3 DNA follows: TGCTCCAGCAGCCAAGAAAGGGTGGTAATTGGAAATGAGCAGTTCTTC.

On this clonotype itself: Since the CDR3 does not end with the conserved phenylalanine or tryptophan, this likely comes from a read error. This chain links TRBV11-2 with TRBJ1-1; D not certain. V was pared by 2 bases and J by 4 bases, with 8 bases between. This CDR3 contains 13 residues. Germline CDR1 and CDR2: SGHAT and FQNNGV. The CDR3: CASSLLGSTEAFL. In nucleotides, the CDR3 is TGTGCCAGCAGCTTACTAGGGAGCACTGAAGCTTTCTTA.

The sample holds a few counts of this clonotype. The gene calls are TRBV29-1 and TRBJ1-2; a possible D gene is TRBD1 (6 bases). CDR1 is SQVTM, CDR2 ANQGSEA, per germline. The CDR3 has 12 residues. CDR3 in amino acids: CSGRGAGHCYTF. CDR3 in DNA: TGCAGTGGCCGGGGGGCAGGCCATTGCTACACCTTC.

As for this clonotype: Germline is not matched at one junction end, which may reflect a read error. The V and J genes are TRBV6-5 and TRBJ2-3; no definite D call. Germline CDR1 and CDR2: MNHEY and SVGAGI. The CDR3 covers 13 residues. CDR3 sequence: CAGSYGSTDTRYF. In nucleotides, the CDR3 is TGTGCCGGCAGTTATGGTAGCACAGATACGCGGTATTTC.

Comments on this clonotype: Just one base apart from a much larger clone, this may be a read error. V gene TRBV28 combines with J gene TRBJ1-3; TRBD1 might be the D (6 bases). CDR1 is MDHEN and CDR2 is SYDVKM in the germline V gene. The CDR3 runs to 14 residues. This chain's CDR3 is CASSSRGSGTTIYF. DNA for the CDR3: TGTGCCAGCAGCTCCAGGGGATCTGGAACCACCATATATTTT.

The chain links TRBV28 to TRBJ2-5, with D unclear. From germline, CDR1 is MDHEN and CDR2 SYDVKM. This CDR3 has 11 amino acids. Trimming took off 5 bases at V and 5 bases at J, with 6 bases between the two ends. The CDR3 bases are TGTGCCAGCAGTGTTAGGGAGACCCAGTACTTC. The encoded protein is CASSVRETQYF.

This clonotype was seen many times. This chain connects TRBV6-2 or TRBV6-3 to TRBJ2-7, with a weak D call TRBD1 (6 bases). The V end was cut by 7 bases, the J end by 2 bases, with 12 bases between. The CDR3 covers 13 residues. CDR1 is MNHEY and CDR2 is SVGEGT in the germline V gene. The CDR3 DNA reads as TGTGCCAGCACGGAACAGGGTACCTACGAGCAGTACTTC. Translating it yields CASTEQGTYEQYF.

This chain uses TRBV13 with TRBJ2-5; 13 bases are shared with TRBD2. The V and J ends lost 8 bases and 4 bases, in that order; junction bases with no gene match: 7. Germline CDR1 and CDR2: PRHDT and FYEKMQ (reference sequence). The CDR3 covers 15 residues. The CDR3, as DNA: TGTGCCAGCGGCCCCAGACTAGCGGGAGGAGAGACCCAGTACTTC. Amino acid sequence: CASGPRLAGGETQYF.

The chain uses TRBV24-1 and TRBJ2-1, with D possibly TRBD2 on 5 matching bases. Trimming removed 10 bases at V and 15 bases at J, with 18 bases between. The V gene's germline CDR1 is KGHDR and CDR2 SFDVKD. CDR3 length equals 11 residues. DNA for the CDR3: TGTGCCACGCCCCGTCCTGGAGGTGGGTTCTTC. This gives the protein CATPRPGGGFF.

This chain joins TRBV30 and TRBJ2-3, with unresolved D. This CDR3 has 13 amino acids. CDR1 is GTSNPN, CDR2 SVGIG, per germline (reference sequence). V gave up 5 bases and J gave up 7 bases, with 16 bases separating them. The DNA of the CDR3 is TGTGCCTGGGGTCGCAACCCAACATATACGCAGTATTTT. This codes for CAWGRNPTYTQYF.